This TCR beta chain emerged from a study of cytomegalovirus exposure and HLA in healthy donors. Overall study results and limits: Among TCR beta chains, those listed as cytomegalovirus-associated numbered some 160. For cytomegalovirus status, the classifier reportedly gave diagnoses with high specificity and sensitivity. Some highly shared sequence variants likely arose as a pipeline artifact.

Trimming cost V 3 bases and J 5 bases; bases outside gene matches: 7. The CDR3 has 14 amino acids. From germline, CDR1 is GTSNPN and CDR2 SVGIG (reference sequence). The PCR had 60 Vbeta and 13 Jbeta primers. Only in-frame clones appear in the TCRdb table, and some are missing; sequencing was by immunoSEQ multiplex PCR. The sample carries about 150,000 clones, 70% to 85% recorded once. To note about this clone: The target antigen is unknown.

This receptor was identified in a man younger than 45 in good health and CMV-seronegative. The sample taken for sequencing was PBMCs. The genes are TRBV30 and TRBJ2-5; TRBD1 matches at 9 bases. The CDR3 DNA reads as TGTGCCTGGAGCAAACAGGGGGCTCTCGAGACCCAGTACTTC. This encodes CAWSKQGALETQYF.